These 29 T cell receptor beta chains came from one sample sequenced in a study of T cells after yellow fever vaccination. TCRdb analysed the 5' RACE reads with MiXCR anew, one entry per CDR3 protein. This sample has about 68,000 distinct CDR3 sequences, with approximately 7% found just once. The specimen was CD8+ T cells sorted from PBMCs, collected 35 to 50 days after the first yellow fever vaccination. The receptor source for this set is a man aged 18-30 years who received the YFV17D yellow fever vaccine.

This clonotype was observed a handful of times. The CDR3 reads CASSFFWTVSTDTQYF. DNA for the CDR3: TGTGCCAGCAGCTTCTTTTGGACAGTGAGCACAGATACGCAGTATTTT. The chain carries TRBV11-2 and TRBJ2-3, with a possible D match to TRBD1 (6 bases). The V and J ends lost 3 bases and 0 bases respectively, with 13 bases between them. Germline V gives CDR1 SGHAT, CDR2 FQNNGV. The CDR3 is made up of 16 amino acids. The variable domain in full, with the rest retrieved from reference TRBV11-2 and TRBJ2-3, is EAGVAQSPRYKIIEKRQSVAFWCNPISGHATLYWYQQILGQGPKLLIQFQNNGVVDDSQLPKDRFSAERLKGVDSTLKIQPAKLEDSAVYLCASSFFWTVSTDTQYFGPGTRLTVL.

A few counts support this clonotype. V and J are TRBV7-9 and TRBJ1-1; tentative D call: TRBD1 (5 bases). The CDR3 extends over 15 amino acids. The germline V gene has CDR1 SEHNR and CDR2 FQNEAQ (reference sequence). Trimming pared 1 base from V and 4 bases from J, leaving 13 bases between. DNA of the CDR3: TGTGCCAGCAGCTTAGGGTGGGGCGCCCGCACTGAAGCTTTCTTT. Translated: CASSLGWGARTEAFF.

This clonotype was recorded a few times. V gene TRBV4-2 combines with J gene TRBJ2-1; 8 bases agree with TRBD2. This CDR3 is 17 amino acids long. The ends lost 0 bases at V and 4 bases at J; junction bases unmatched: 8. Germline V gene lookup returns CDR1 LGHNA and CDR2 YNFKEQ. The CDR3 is CASSQEITGGLYNEQFF. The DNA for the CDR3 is TGTGCCAGCAGCCAAGAGATAACGGGGGGGCTTTACAATGAGCAGTTCTTC.

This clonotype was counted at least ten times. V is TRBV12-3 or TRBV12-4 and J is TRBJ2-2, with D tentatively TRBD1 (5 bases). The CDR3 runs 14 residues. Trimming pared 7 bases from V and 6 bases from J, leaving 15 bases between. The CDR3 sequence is CASIPDMSAGELFF. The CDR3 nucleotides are TGTGCCAGCATCCCGGACATGTCGGCCGGGGAGCTGTTTTTT.

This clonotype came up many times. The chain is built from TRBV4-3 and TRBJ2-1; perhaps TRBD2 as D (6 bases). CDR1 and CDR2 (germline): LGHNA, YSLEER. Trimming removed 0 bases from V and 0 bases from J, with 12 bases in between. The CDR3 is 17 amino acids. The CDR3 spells CASSQDGGDRSYNEQFF. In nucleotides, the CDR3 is TGCGCCAGCAGCCAAGATGGAGGGGATCGCTCCTACAATGAGCAGTTCTTC.

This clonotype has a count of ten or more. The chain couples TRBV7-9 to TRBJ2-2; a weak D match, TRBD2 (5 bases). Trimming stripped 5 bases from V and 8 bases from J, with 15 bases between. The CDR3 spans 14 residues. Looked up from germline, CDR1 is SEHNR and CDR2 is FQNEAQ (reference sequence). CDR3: CASSARTGGGELFF. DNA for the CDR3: TGTGCCAGCAGCGCGCGGACTGGAGGTGGGGAGCTGTTTTTT.

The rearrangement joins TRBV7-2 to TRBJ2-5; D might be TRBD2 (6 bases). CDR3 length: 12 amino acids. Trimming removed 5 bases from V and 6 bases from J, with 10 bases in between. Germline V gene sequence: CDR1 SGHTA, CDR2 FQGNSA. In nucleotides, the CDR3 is TGTGCCAGCAGCCGGGGGAGGCAGACCCAGTACTTC. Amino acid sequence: CASSRGRQTQYF.

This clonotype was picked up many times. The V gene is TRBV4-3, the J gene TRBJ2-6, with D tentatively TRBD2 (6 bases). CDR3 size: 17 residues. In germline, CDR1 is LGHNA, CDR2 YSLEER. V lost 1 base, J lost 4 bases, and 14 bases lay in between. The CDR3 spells CASSQVPGGDGANVLTF. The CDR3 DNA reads TGCGCCAGCAGCCAAGTACCTGGAGGGGACGGGGCCAACGTCCTGACTTTC.

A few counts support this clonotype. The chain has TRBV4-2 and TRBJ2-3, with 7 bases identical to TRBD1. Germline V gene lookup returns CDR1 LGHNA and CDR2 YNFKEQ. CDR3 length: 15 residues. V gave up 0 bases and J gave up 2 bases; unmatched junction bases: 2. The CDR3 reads CASSQDRGSTDTQYF. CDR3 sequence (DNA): TGTGCCAGCAGCCAAGACAGGGGGTCCACAGATACGCAGTATTTT.

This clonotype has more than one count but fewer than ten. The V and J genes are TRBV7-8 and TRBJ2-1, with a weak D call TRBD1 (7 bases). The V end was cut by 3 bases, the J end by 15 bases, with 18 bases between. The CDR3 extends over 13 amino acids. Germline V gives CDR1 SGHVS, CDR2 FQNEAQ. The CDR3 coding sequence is TGTGCCAGCAGCTTGGGGGGTCCGGGACAGTGGTTCTTC. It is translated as CASSLGGPGQWFF.

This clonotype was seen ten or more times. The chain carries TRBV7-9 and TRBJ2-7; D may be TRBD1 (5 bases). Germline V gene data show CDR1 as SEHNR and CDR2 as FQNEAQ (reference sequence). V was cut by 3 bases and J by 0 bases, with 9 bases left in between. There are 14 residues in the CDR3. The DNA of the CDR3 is TGTGCCAGCAGCTTCCAGGGTAGCTCCTACGAGCAGTACTTC. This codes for CASSFQGSSYEQYF.

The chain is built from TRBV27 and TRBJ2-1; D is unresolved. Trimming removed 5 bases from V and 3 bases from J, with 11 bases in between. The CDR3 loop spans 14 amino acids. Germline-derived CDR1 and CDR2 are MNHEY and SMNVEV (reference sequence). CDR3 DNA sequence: TGTGCCAGCAGTCCCGTTACCCGCTACAATGAGCAGTTCTTC. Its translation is CASSPVTRYNEQFF.

The CDR3 DNA sequence: TGTGCCAGCAGACCCCTGGGGGGTGGGGAGACCCAGTACTTC. Amino acid sequence: CASRPLGGGETQYF. This chain joins TRBV11-2 and TRBJ2-5, with D perhaps matching TRBD2 (6 bases). V shed 6 bases and J shed 5 bases, with 16 bases lying between them. The V gene's germline CDR1 is SGHAT and CDR2 FQNNGV. The CDR3 consists of 14 residues.

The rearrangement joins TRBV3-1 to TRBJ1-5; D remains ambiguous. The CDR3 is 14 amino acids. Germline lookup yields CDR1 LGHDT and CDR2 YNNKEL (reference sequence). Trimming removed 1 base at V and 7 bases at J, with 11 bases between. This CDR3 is CASSQAQSPQPQHF. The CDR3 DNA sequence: TGTGCCAGCAGCCAAGCCCAGAGCCCCCAGCCCCAGCATTTT. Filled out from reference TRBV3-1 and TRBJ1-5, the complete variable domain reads DTAVSQTPKYLVTQMGNDKSIKCEQNLGHDTMYWYKQDSKKFLKIMFSYNNKELIINETVPNRFSPKSPDKAHLNLHINSLELGDSAVYFCASSQAQSPQPQHFGDGTRLSIL.

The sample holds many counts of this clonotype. The CDR3 sequence: CASSPGEGANYGYTF. The CDR3 DNA sequence: TGCGCCAGCAGCCCCGGGGAGGGGGCTAACTATGGCTACACCTTC. J is TRBJ1-2 and V is TRBV4-3; D may be TRBD1 (6 bases). Germline loops: CDR1 LGHNA, CDR2 YSLEER. V lost 4 bases to trimming and J lost 0 bases, with 12 bases between them. The CDR3 is made up of 15 amino acids.

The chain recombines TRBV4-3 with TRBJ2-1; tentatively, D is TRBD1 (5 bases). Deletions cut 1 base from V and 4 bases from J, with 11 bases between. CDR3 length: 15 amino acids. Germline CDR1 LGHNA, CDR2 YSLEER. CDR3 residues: CASSQGSAGYNEQFF. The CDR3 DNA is TGCGCCAGCAGCCAAGGAAGTGCAGGGTACAATGAGCAGTTCTTC.

The DNA of the CDR3 is TGTGCCAGCAGCGGACAGGGGGCGAACACCGGGGAGCTGTTTTTT. It translates to CASSGQGANTGELFF. The chain employs TRBV9 and TRBJ2-2; TRBD1 aligns across 9 bases. Germline assignment: CDR1 SGDLS and CDR2 YYNGEE. This CDR3 is built from 15 residues. With V trimmed by 3 bases and J by 0 bases, 0 bases remained unmatched.

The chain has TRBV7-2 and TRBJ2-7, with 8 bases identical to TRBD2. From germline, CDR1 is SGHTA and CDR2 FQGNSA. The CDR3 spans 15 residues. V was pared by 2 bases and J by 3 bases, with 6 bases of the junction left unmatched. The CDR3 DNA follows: TGTGCCAGCAGCTTAAGCGGGGGTTTCATCTACGAGCAGTACTTC. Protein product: CASSLSGGFIYEQYF. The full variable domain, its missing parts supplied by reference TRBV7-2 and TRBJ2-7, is GAGVSQSPSNKVTEKGKDVELRCDPISGHTALYWYRQSLGQGLEFLIYFQGNSAPDKSGLPSDRFSAERTGGSVSTLTIQRTQQEDSAVYLCASSLSGGFIYEQYFGPGTRLTVT.

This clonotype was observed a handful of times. The CDR3 coding sequence is TGTGCCGTTTCCAATGGAAACACTGAAGCTTTCTTT. It encodes CAVSNGNTEAFF. The chain links TRBV19 to TRBJ1-1; D uncertain. The germline gives CDR1 LNHDA, CDR2 SQIVND (reference sequence). V was trimmed by 11 bases and J by 2 bases, leaving 12 bases between them. The CDR3 totals 12 residues.

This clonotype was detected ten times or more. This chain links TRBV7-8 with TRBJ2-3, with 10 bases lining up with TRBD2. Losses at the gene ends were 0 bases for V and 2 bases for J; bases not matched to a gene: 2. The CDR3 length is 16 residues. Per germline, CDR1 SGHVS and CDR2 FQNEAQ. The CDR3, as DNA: TGTGCCAGCAGCTTAGCAGCGGGGGGGATCACAGATACGCAGTATTTT. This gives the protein CASSLAAGGITDTQYF.

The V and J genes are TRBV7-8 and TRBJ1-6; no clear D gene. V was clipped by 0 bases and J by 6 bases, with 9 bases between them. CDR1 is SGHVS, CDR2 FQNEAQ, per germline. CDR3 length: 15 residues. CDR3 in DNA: TGTGCCAGCAGCTTAGCTCGGGGTCTTAATTCACCCCTCCACTTT. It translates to CASSLARGLNSPLHF. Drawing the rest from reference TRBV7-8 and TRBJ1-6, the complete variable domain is GAGVSQSPRYKVAKRGQDVALRCDPISGHVSLFWYQQALGQGPEFLTYFQNEAQLDKSGLPSDRFFAERPEGSVSTLKIQRTQQEDSAVYLCASSLARGLNSPLHFGNGTRLTVT.

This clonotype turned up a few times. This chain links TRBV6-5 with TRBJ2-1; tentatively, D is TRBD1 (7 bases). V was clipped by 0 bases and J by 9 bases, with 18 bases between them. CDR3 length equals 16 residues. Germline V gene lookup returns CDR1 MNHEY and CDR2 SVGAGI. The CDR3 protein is CASSYSMEGARGEQFF. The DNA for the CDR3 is TGTGCCAGCAGTTACTCGATGGAGGGGGCAAGGGGTGAGCAGTTCTTC.

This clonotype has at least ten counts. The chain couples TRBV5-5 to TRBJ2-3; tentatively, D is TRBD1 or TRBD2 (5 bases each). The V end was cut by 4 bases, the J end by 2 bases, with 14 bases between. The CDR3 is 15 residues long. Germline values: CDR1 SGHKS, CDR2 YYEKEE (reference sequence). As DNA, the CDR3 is TGTGCCAGCAGCCCGGTGGGGGTCCCCACAGATACGCAGTATTTT. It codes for CASSPVGVPTDTQYF. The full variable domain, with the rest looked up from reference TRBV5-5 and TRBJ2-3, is DAGVTQSPTHLIKTRGQQVTLRCSPISGHKSVSWYQQVLGQGPQFIFQYYEKEERGRGNFPDRFSARQFPNYSSELNVNALLLGDSALYLCASSPVGVPTDTQYFGPGTRLTVL.

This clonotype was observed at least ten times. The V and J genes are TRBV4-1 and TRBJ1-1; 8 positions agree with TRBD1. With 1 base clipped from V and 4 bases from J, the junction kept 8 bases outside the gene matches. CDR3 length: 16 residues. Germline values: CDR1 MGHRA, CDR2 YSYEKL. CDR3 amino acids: CASSQARQGSGTEAFF. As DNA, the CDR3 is TGCGCCAGCAGCCAAGCTCGACAGGGGTCGGGCACTGAAGCTTTCTTT.

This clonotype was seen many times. The CDR3 DNA reads TGTGCCACCAGCAGAGTCGGTAGCGGCAATGAGCAGTTCTTC. Translation: CATSRVGSGNEQFF. The rearrangement uses TRBV15 and TRBJ2-1, with a tentative D call TRBD2 (6 bases). Trimming took 1 base from V and 6 from J, leaving 10 bases between them. The CDR3 loop spans 14 amino acids. The germline V gene encodes CDR1 LNHNV and CDR2 YYDKDF (reference sequence). The whole variable domain, remainder taken from reference TRBV15 and TRBJ2-1, is DAMVIQNPRYQVTQFGKPVTLSCSQTLNHNVMYWYQQKSSQAPKLLFHYYDKDFNNEADTPDNFQSRRPNTSFCFLDIRSPGLGDTAMYLCATSRVGSGNEQFFGPGTRLTVL.

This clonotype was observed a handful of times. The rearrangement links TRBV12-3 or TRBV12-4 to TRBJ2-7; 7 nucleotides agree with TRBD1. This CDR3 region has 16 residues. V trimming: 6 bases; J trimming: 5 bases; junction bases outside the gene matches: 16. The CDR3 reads CASSDLSRQGWHEQYF. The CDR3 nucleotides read TGTGCCAGCAGCGACCTTAGCAGACAGGGCTGGCACGAGCAGTACTTC.

In DNA form, the CDR3 reads TGTGCCAGCAGCGGCAGAAACGAGGGCGAGCAGTACTTC. This codes for CASSGRNEGEQYF. This chain joins TRBV11-3 and TRBJ2-7, with D possibly being TRBD2 (5 bases). V dropped 5 bases and J dropped 6 bases, with 14 bases sitting between them. This CDR3 region has 13 residues. Germline V gene sequence: CDR1 SGHNT, CDR2 YENEEA.

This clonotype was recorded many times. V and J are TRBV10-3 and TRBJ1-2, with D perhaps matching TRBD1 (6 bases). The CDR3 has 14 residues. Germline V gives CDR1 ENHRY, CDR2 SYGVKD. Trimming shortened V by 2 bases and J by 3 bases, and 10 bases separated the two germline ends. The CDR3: CAISENRVDYGYTF. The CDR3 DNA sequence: TGTGCCATCAGTGAGAACAGGGTGGACTATGGCTACACCTTC.

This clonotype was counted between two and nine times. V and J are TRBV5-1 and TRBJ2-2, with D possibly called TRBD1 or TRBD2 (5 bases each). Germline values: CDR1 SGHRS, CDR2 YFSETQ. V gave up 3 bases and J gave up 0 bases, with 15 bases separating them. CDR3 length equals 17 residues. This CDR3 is CASSSNGANANTGELFF. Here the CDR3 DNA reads TGCGCCAGCAGCTCGAACGGGGCTAACGCGAACACCGGGGAGCTGTTTTTT.